These 28 T cell receptor beta chains originate from one sample sequenced in a study of blood T cell repertoires in COVID-19 (TCRdb year 2020). The library was generated by the immunoSEQ multiplex PCR assay. Here the immuneACCESS table is served through TCRdb, limited to in-frame sequences with V and J called. Missing clones are a known gap in these copies; in checked studies unresolved V genes cover under half, and the rest lacks a known reason. Counted in this sample were some 69,000 clones; approximately 80% of them appeared once. Of the sample, roughly 2.5% falls within the top ten clones. The source material was peripheral blood. These receptors were obtained from an elderly man with active or convalescent COVID-19.

The V call is TRBV7-2, the J call TRBJ1-3, with unresolved D. The CDR3 extends over 12 amino acids. Per the germline V gene, CDR1 is SGHTA and CDR2 is FQGNSA. Trimming removed 6 bases at V and 4 bases at J, with 7 bases between. CDR3 residues: CASSYFGNTIYF. Here the CDR3 DNA reads TGTGCCAGCAGTTATTTCGGAAACACCATATATTTT.

The chain uses TRBV9 and TRBJ2-5; possibly TRBD2 for D (5 bases). This CDR3 contains 13 residues. CDR1 is SGDLS, CDR2 YYNGEE, per germline. Trimming left V 5 bases short and J 2 bases short, with 10 bases between. CDR3 bases: TGTGCCAGCAGTTTTACGGGACAAGAGACCCAGTACTTC. Residues: CASSFTGQETQYF.

This clone was observed a few times. The chain employs TRBV7-2 and TRBJ2-6, with 9 bases aligning to TRBD1. This CDR3 has 18 amino acids. Unmatched junction bases numbered 7, after V lost 3 bases and J lost 1 base. Germline V lookup: CDR1 SGHTA, CDR2 FQGNSA. The CDR3 DNA reads TGTGCCAGCAGCTTGCGGGACAGGGCTCTTTCTGGGGCCAACGTCCTGACTTTC. Protein product: CASSLRDRALSGANVLTF.

The chain joins TRBV7-2 to TRBJ2-3; D unclear. Germline V CDR1 and CDR2: SGHTA, FQGNSA. The CDR3 totals 14 residues. Trimming removed 5 bases from V and 0 bases from J, with 9 bases in between. The CDR3 sequence: CASSQYRSTDTQYF. CDR3 nucleotide sequence: TGTGCCAGCAGCCAATATAGAAGCACAGATACGCAGTATTTT. Supplemented by reference TRBV7-2 and TRBJ2-3, the full variable domain reads GAGVSQSPSNKVTEKGKDVELRCDPISGHTALYWYRQSLGQGLEFLIYFQGNSAPDKSGLPSDRFSAERTGGSVSTLTIQRTQQEDSAVYLCASSQYRSTDTQYFGPGTRLTVL.

The genes are TRBV28 and TRBJ2-7, with TRBD2 as a possible D gene (5 bases). Trimming removed 2 bases at V and 5 bases at J, with 10 bases between. Per germline, CDR1 MDHEN and CDR2 SYDVKM. This CDR3 spans 13 amino acids. The CDR3 loop is CASSLAGFDEQYF. In DNA, the CDR3 is TGTGCCAGCAGTTTAGCGGGCTTTGACGAGCAGTACTTC.

The rearrangement joins TRBV27 to TRBJ2-3, with D maybe TRBD2 (6 bases). The CDR3 length is 16 residues. The V gene lost 7 bases and the J gene lost 6 bases, with 23 bases spanning the gap. Germline lookup yields CDR1 MNHEY and CDR2 SMNVEV (reference sequence). The CDR3 reads CASKRSNREFLDTQYF. CDR3 nucleotides: TGTGCCAGCAAACGGTCCAATCGGGAGTTTTTGGATACGCAGTATTTT.

The rearrangement uses TRBV6-5 and TRBJ2-7, with D perhaps TRBD1 (6 bases). In germline, CDR1 is MNHEY, CDR2 SVGAGI. Trimming took 5 bases from V and 5 from J, leaving 10 bases between them. This CDR3 comprises 12 residues. The CDR3 loop reads CASSLTGHEQYF. The DNA of the CDR3 is TGTGCCAGCAGTCTTACAGGGCACGAGCAGTACTTC.

The chain combines TRBV5-1 with TRBJ2-7, with 8 bases matching TRBD1. The CDR3 consists of 14 residues. Losses at the gene ends were 4 bases for V and 6 bases for J; bases not matched to a gene: 9. The germline V gene has CDR1 SGHRS and CDR2 YFSETQ. CDR3 residues: CASSPSGQGGEQYF. DNA for the CDR3: TGCGCCAGCAGCCCTTCTGGACAGGGAGGCGAGCAGTACTTC.

V and J are TRBV7-9 and TRBJ1-2; 9 bases agree with TRBD1. V was clipped by 5 bases and J by 8 bases; unmatched bases: 9. Per germline, CDR1 SEHNR and CDR2 FQNEAQ (reference sequence). The CDR3 spans 14 residues. The CDR3 loop reads CASSPDRGSGGYTF. DNA for the CDR3: TGTGCCAGCAGCCCGGACAGGGGATCAGGGGGCTACACCTTC.

This sequence joins TRBV11-3 and TRBJ2-1, with 14 bases fitting TRBD2. Germline V lookup: CDR1 SGHNT, CDR2 YENEEA. The V and J ends lost 3 bases and 1 base, in that order; junction bases with no gene match: 8. The CDR3 runs to 19 residues. The CDR3 sequence is CASSLDGTSGSPSYNEQFF. CDR3 DNA sequence: TGTGCCAGCAGCTTGGACGGGACTAGCGGGAGTCCGTCCTACAATGAGCAGTTCTTC. Full variable domain (rest looked up from reference TRBV11-3 and TRBJ2-1): EAGVVQSPRYKIIEKKQPVAFWCNPISGHNTLYWYLQNLGQGPELLIRYENEEAVDDSQLPKDRFSAERLKGVDSTLKIQPAELGDSAVYLCASSLDGTSGSPSYNEQFFGPGTRLTVL.

This chain joins TRBV4-2 and TRBJ2-7, with 8 bases aligning to TRBD2. Germline CDR1 is LGHNA and CDR2 is YNFKEQ. With V trimmed by 4 bases and J by 2 bases, 4 bases remained unmatched. The CDR3 length is 14 residues. CDR3 in amino acids: CASSPVRGAYEQYF. The CDR3 DNA is TGTGCCAGCAGCCCAGTGCGGGGGGCCTACGAGCAGTACTTC.

The chain uses TRBV5-4 and TRBJ2-7; a weak D match, TRBD2 (5 bases). CDR3 length: 15 amino acids. The germline V and J ends were trimmed by 5 bases and 7 bases, with 22 bases remaining between them. Per the germline V gene, CDR1 is SGHNT and CDR2 is YYREEE (reference sequence). CDR3: CASRVGLARSGEQYF. The CDR3 nucleotides are TGTGCCAGCAGAGTTGGACTGGCTCGTAGTGGAGAGCAGTACTTC.

The chain links TRBV25-1 to TRBJ1-2; D is undetermined. Germline-derived CDR1 and CDR2 are MGHDK and SYGVNS. Between the trimmed V and J ends, which lost 3 bases and 1 base, there was a span of 6 bases. The CDR3 length is 13 residues. The CDR3 DNA is TGTGCCAGCAGTGACAGATATAACTATGGCTACACCTTC. It yields the protein CASSDRYNYGYTF.

This sequence joins TRBV30 and TRBJ1-5; no firm D call. Germline values: CDR1 GTSNPN, CDR2 SVGIG (reference sequence). The CDR3 totals 16 residues. V was pared by 1 base and J by 6 bases, with 19 bases between. The CDR3 DNA reads as TGTGCCTGGAGTGCCCGGGTCGCCCGACTTGTTCAGCCCCAGCATTTT. Amino acid sequence: CAWSARVARLVQPQHF.

Only one count was recorded for this clone. The chain employs TRBV5-8 and TRBJ2-3, with TRBD2 identical over 9 bases. Germline V gene sequence: CDR1 SGHTS, CDR2 YDEGEE. CDR3 length: 15 residues. V trimming: 1 base; J trimming: 9 bases; junction bases outside the gene matches: 9. In DNA form, the CDR3 reads TGTGCCAGCAGCTTGTTGGGTAGCGGGGGCGGAACGCAGTATTTT. It translates to CASSLLGSGGGTQYF.

The chain links TRBV5-4 to TRBJ2-2, with D perhaps matching TRBD2 (6 bases). The germline gives CDR1 SGHNT, CDR2 YYREEE (reference sequence). The CDR3 is made up of 15 amino acids. V shed 2 bases and J shed 1 base, with 9 bases lying between them. CDR3: CASSFGGRNTGELFF. As DNA, the CDR3 is TGTGCCAGCAGCTTCGGGGGAAGGAACACCGGGGAGCTGTTTTTT.

This chain links TRBV7-9 with TRBJ1-1, with TRBD1 matching over 7 bases. Per the germline V gene, CDR1 is SEHNR and CDR2 is FQNEAQ (reference sequence). V shed 7 bases, J shed 5 bases, and the junction held 10 bases outside the gene matches. This CDR3 has 14 residues. The CDR3 region has the DNA TGTGCCAGCATTGGTTCGGGCAGGGGGACTGAAGCTTTCTTT. This encodes CASIGSGRGTEAFF.

The V gene is TRBV7-2, the J gene TRBJ2-5; the match to TRBD2 covers 13 bases. Germline CDR1 reads SGHTA; CDR2 reads FQGNSA. The CDR3 loop spans 16 amino acids. Losses at the gene ends were 3 bases for V and 4 bases for J; bases not matched to a gene: 5. The CDR3 region has the DNA TGTGCCAGCAGCTTCAGGACTAGCGGGAGTATAGAGACCCAGTACTTC. Encoded protein: CASSFRTSGSIETQYF.

The chain carries TRBV6-6 and TRBJ2-5; TRBD2 matches 9 bases. CDR3 size: 14 residues. The germline CDR1 and CDR2 sequences are MNHNY and SVGAGI (reference sequence). V lost 5 bases to trimming and J lost 2 bases; unmatched junction nucleotides: 3. The chain's CDR3 is CASSVAGEQETQYF. CDR3 sequence (DNA): TGTGCCAGCAGTGTAGCGGGAGAACAAGAGACCCAGTACTTC.

This clone was seen a handful of times. V and J are TRBV12-3 or TRBV12-4 and TRBJ1-5; 9 bases are shared with TRBD1. J gave up 5 bases and V 6 bases, and 2 bases lay outside the gene matches. CDR3 size: 13 residues. As DNA, the CDR3 is TGTGCCAGCAGCCGGACAGGGGATCAGCCCCAGCATTTT. Encoded protein: CASSRTGDQPQHF.

The V call is TRBV5-1, the J call TRBJ2-1; TRBD2 might be the D (6 bases). There are 14 residues in the CDR3. Trimming stripped 10 bases from V and 7 bases from J, with 21 bases between. In germline, CDR1 is SGHRS, CDR2 YFSETQ. CDR3 amino acids: CAARRDPAGNEQFF. The CDR3 DNA reads TGCGCCGCGAGGAGGGACCCCGCCGGTAATGAGCAGTTCTTC.

The V call is TRBV10-2, the J call TRBJ2-7; tentatively, D is TRBD1 (5 bases). This CDR3 has 12 amino acids. Germline V gene sequence: CDR1 WSHSY, CDR2 SAAADI. V lost 2 bases and J lost 7, with 9 bases in between. CDR3 in amino acids: CASSELGQEQYF. Written as DNA, the CDR3 is TGCGCCAGCAGTGAGCTCGGACAAGAGCAGTACTTC.

V and J are TRBV10-3 and TRBJ2-7; 10 bases agree with TRBD1. The CDR3 contains 15 residues. J lost 5 bases, V lost 3 bases, and 7 bases had no gene match. Germline V gives CDR1 ENHRY, CDR2 SYGVKD. The CDR3 sequence: CAISDTGTGEDEQYF. As DNA, the CDR3 is TGTGCCATCAGTGACACCGGGACAGGGGAGGACGAGCAGTACTTC.

This chain links TRBV7-9 with TRBJ2-5, with 11 bases identical to TRBD2. Germline CDR1 is SEHNR and CDR2 is FQNEAQ (reference sequence). V shed 4 bases and J 5 bases; nucleotides not matched to a gene: 12. The CDR3 extends over 17 amino acids. This chain's CDR3 is CASSSRGIAGGPETQYF. In DNA form, the CDR3 reads TGTGCCAGCAGCTCCCGGGGGATAGCGGGAGGGCCGGAGACCCAGTACTTC. Combining the CDR3 with reference TRBV7-9 and TRBJ2-5 gives the whole variable domain DTGVSQNPRHKITKRGQNVTFRCDPISEHNRLYWYRQTLGQGPEFLTYFQNEAQLEKSRLLSDRFSAERPKGSFSTLEIQRTEQGDSAMYLCASSSRGIAGGPETQYFGPGTRLLVL.

This chain links TRBV29-1 with TRBJ2-5; a weak D match, TRBD2 (6 bases). Looked up from germline, CDR1 is SQVTM and CDR2 is ANQGSEA. Trimming took 8 bases from V and 2 from J, leaving 15 bases between them. The CDR3 length is 13 residues. CDR3 coding DNA: TGCAGCTTTAGACGGGGGAGTCAAGAGACCCAGTACTTC. This codes for CSFRRGSQETQYF.

V gene TRBV5-1 combines with J gene TRBJ2-2; 9 nucleotides line up with TRBD2. V was clipped by 4 bases and J by 2 bases; unmatched bases: 6. This CDR3 has 16 residues. Germline CDR1 is SGHRS and CDR2 is YFSETQ. CDR3 region: CASSALTSGNTGELFF. DNA of the CDR3: TGCGCCAGCAGCGCCTTGACTAGCGGAAACACCGGGGAGCTGTTTTTT.

The chain couples TRBV5-6 to TRBJ2-1, with TRBD1 matching over 7 bases. This CDR3 spans 13 amino acids. V was clipped by 4 bases and J by 6 bases; unmatched bases: 4. Germline-derived CDR1 and CDR2 are SGHDT and YYEEEE. The chain's CDR3 is CASSHRGRNEQFF. The CDR3 DNA is TGTGCCAGCAGCCACAGGGGACGCAATGAGCAGTTCTTC.

This rearrangement joins TRBV28 to TRBJ2-1, with D possibly being TRBD1 (6 bases). CDR1 MDHEN and CDR2 SYDVKM come from the germline V gene. Trimming took 7 bases from V and 0 from J, leaving 13 bases between them. This CDR3 has 15 residues. CDR3 nucleotides: TGTGCCAGCAAAGCGACAGGTCTCTCCTACAATGAGCAGTTCTTC. This translates into CASKATGLSYNEQFF.